The clone carrying this T cell receptor (beta chain) was counted a few times. What it binds is not known. This sample was included in a study of T cell repertoires in cytomegalovirus infection. Notes on the study in general: The study found HLA-C-restricted CMV-specific TCR beta clonotypes dominating the ex vivo response.

Germline V gene data show CDR1 as MGHRA and CDR2 as YSYEKL. V lost 2 bases, J lost 5 bases, and 7 bases stayed unmatched. The CDR3 has 15 amino acids. TCRdb reanalysed the reads using MiXCR and keeps one entry per CDR3 protein. The table has 300,000 to 400,000 distinct CDR3 sequences, around 29% seen once; the top ten hold roughly 20%. The source material was cultured PBMCs, sampled from culture after CMV antigen stimulation. The receptor was derived from a human donor in good health (CMV status not recorded). Some clones in this sample may be carry-over from other donors' samples. The chain uses TRBV4-1 and TRBJ2-7; 9 bases align to TRBD1. The CDR3, as DNA: TGCGCCAGCAGCCAACCGGGACAGGGAGGCAACGAGCAGTACTTC. This codes for CASSQPGQGGNEQYF.